Following are 4 T cell receptor beta chains from one sample sequenced in a study of blood T cells in healthy people across ages. Using a J-beta primer mix together with a sample-barcoded 5' primer, a second PCR was run for roughly 7 to 11 cycles. TCRdb re-analysed the 5' RACE reads in MiXCR, keeping a single row per CDR3 protein. The sample includes about 1.6 million distinct CDR3 sequences, roughly a third of them seen just once. The specimen sequenced was blood. Source of these receptors: a woman aged 25-40 years in good health.

V usage is TRBV5-1 and J usage is TRBJ2-3, with 11 bases fitting TRBD2. CDR3 size: 16 residues. Germline-derived CDR1 and CDR2 are SGHRS and YFSETQ. Unmatched junction bases numbered 4, after V lost 0 bases and J lost 4 bases. The CDR3 reads CASSLATSGIPDTQYF. The CDR3 region has the DNA TGCGCCAGCAGCTTGGCGACTAGCGGGATCCCAGATACGCAGTATTTT.

The gene calls are TRBV20-1 and TRBJ2-3, with 7 bases fitting TRBD1. In germline, CDR1 is DFQATT, CDR2 SNEGSKA (reference sequence). This CDR3 region has 12 residues. The junction had 3 bases not matched to a gene; V was cut back by 5 bases and J by 4 bases. CDR3 region: CSADRESDTQYF. The DNA of the CDR3 is TGCAGTGCTGACAGGGAATCAGATACGCAGTATTTT.

This clonotype was picked up a small number of times. The V and J genes are TRBV6-6 and TRBJ2-7; no clear D gene. Trimming stripped 5 bases from V and 6 bases from J, with 17 bases between. Germline CDR1 MNHNY, CDR2 SVGAGI (reference sequence). This CDR3 contains 14 residues. As DNA, the CDR3 is TGTGCCAGCAGTCACCGGTCCTTAGCCGGCGAGCAGTACTTC. The encoded protein is CASSHRSLAGEQYF.

The gene calls are TRBV2 and TRBJ2-7, with 7 nucleotides matching TRBD1. From germline, CDR1 is SNHLY and CDR2 FYNNEI. The V and J ends lost 3 bases and 2 bases, in that order; junction bases with no gene match: 4. CDR3 length: 14 residues. The CDR3 region has the DNA TGTGCCAGCAGTGAGTGGGACAGCGCCTACGAGCAGTACTTC. It translates to CASSEWDSAYEQYF.